A single sample is the source of the 18 T cell receptor beta chains below, sequenced in a study of blood T cell repertoires in COVID-19. Method: immunoSEQ multiplex PCR; TCRdb's copy keeps in-frame clones and lacks some. The sample lists approximately 300,000 clones; roughly 89% were seen once. Sequenced sample: peripheral blood. These receptors all stem from a man aged 30-40 years with acute or convalescent COVID-19.

This sequence joins TRBV28 and TRBJ2-7, with D possibly matching TRBD2 (5 bases). CDR1 is MDHEN and CDR2 is SYDVKM in the germline V gene. V lost 7 bases, J lost 2 bases, and 9 bases lay in between. The CDR3 totals 12 residues. The CDR3 protein is CASTPGTYEQYF. The CDR3 DNA sequence: TGTGCCAGCACTCCGGGGACCTACGAGCAGTACTTC.

The V call is TRBV5-4, the J call TRBJ2-1; 7 bases line up with TRBD2. With 3 bases clipped from V and 8 bases from J, the junction kept 8 bases outside the gene matches. Germline loops: CDR1 SGHNT, CDR2 YYREEE (reference sequence). The CDR3 is 14 residues long. The CDR3 protein is CASSSEAGDYEQFF. CDR3 coding DNA: TGTGCCAGCAGCTCCGAGGCGGGAGACTATGAGCAGTTCTTC.

The chain employs TRBV21-1 and TRBJ2-3; the table's D call, TRBD1, was not checked against the DNA. TRBV21-1 is given as a pseudogene. The CDR3 length is 14 residues. The CDR3 DNA follows: TGTGCCTTCCCCCTACAGTGGGGCACAGATACGCAGTATTTT. This encodes CAFPLQWGTDTQYF.

This clone was seen only a few times. The chain uses TRBV6-1 and TRBJ2-1; D gene unclear. This CDR3 has 13 amino acids. The germline CDR1 and CDR2 sequences are MNHNS and SASEGT. The V end was cut by 3 bases, the J end by 0 bases, with 3 bases between. The CDR3 region has the DNA TGTGCCAGCAGTGACAGCTCCTACAATGAGCAGTTCTTC. It specifies CASSDSSYNEQFF.

The chain combines TRBV2 with TRBJ2-2, with 7 nucleotides matching TRBD1. The V gene's germline CDR1 is SNHLY and CDR2 FYNNEI. V lost 6 bases to trimming and J lost 0 bases; unmatched junction nucleotides: 7. The CDR3 covers 16 residues. The CDR3 here is CASSPTGFANTGELFF. DNA of the CDR3: TGTGCCAGCAGCCCGACAGGGTTCGCGAACACCGGGGAGCTGTTTTTT. The whole variable domain, filled in from reference TRBV2 and TRBJ2-2, reads EPEVTQTPSHQVTQMGQEVILRCVPISNHLYFYWYRQILGQKVEFLVSFYNNEISEKSEIFDDQFSVERPDGSNFTLKIRSTKLEDSAMYFCASSPTGFANTGELFFGEGSRLTVL.

The genes are TRBV5-1 and TRBJ1-1; D remains ambiguous. Deletions cut 0 bases from V and 3 bases from J, with 9 bases between. CDR1 is SGHRS and CDR2 is YFSETQ in the germline V gene. The CDR3 is 14 amino acids. CDR3 sequence reads: CASSLGARYTEAFF. The CDR3 nucleotides are TGCGCCAGCAGCTTGGGGGCCAGGTACACTGAAGCTTTCTTT.

J is TRBJ2-1 and V is TRBV5-4; 14 nucleotides agree with TRBD2. Germline CDR1 is SGHNT and CDR2 is YYREEE (reference sequence). This CDR3 has 18 amino acids. V was pared by 2 bases and J by 8 bases, with 12 bases of the junction left unmatched. The CDR3 region has the DNA TGTGCCAGCAGCTTTGGACCAACCGGGACTAGCGGGAGTTATGAGCAGTTCTTC. As protein: CASSFGPTGTSGSYEQFF. The complete variable domain, with remaining parts taken from reference TRBV5-4 and TRBJ2-1, reads ETGVTQSPTHLIKTRGQQVTLRCSSQSGHNTVSWYQQALGQGPQFIFQYYREEENGRGNFPPRFSGLQFPNYSSELNVNALELDDSALYLCASSFGPTGTSGSYEQFFGPGTRLTVL.

The chain has TRBV19 and TRBJ1-1, with D possibly TRBD1 on 6 matching bases. CDR1 and CDR2 (germline): LNHDA, SQIVND (reference sequence). The CDR3 is 15 amino acids. V lost 7 bases to trimming and J lost 4 bases, with 19 bases between them. CDR3 residues: CASTIPWGPTTEAFF. CDR3 bases: TGTGCCAGTACTATCCCCTGGGGGCCGACCACTGAAGCTTTCTTT.

The genes are TRBV9 and TRBJ2-1; 7 positions agree with TRBD1. CDR3 length: 15 amino acids. Germline lookup yields CDR1 SGDLS and CDR2 YYNGEE. V gave up 6 bases and J gave up 2 bases; unmatched junction bases: 8. The CDR3 DNA follows: TGTGCCAGCAACGCAGGGGACAGTGCCTACAATGAGCAGTTCTTC. Protein: CASNAGDSAYNEQFF.

The chain carries TRBV9 and TRBJ1-2; 8 nucleotides agree with TRBD1. V shed 4 bases and J 3 bases; nucleotides not matched to a gene: 8. There are 15 residues in the CDR3. Germline V gene data show CDR1 as SGDLS and CDR2 as YYNGEE. The CDR3 sequence is CASSPQTGADYGYTF. CDR3 nucleotide sequence: TGTGCCAGCAGCCCCCAGACAGGGGCGGACTATGGCTACACCTTC.

The rearrangement links TRBV10-2 to TRBJ2-5, with 9 bases lining up with TRBD2. The CDR3 covers 16 residues. V was clipped by 5 bases and J by 5 bases; unmatched bases: 12. Germline V lookup: CDR1 WSHSY, CDR2 SAAADI. CDR3 coding DNA: TGCGCCAGCAGTCCTCTAGGCGGGGGGGCGCAGGAGACCCAGTACTTC. Amino acids: CASSPLGGGAQETQYF.

The chain uses TRBV15 and TRBJ2-7; possible D gene TRBD1, 6 bases. V lost 1 base and J lost 10, with 14 bases in between. Germline loops: CDR1 LNHNV, CDR2 YYDKDF (reference sequence). The CDR3 covers 13 residues. The CDR3 loop reads CATSRAGDGFQYF. The CDR3 DNA reads as TGTGCCACCAGCAGAGCAGGGGATGGCTTTCAGTACTTC.

The chain's CDR3 is CASSPLTGSGNYGYTF. Written as DNA, the CDR3 is TGTGCCAGCAGCCCCCTAACAGGGAGTGGAAACTATGGCTACACCTTC. The gene calls are TRBV5-4 and TRBJ1-2; D might be TRBD1 (6 bases). The V end lost 4 bases, the J end lost 2 bases, and 18 bases lay between the germline ends. This CDR3 comprises 16 residues. The germline V gene has CDR1 SGHNT and CDR2 YYREEE (reference sequence).

The sample holds a few counts of this clone. The rearrangement joins TRBV9 to TRBJ1-6, with a possible D match to TRBD1 (6 bases). The germline V gene has CDR1 SGDLS and CDR2 YYNGEE. CDR3 length: 17 residues. V gave up 0 bases and J gave up 8 bases, with 18 bases separating them. CDR3 sequence: CASSVATGGAADSPLHF. CDR3 bases: TGTGCCAGCAGCGTAGCTACGGGGGGCGCCGCGGATTCACCCCTCCACTTT.

The rearrangement joins TRBV5-1 to TRBJ1-2, with 7 positions matching TRBD1. V shed 5 bases and J 4 bases; nucleotides not matched to a gene: 14. The CDR3 covers 16 residues. CDR1 SGHRS and CDR2 YFSETQ come from the germline V gene. The CDR3 is CASREFGTAALYGYTF. DNA of the CDR3: TGCGCCAGCAGAGAATTTGGGACAGCTGCCCTCTATGGCTACACCTTC. The whole variable domain, filled in from reference TRBV5-1 and TRBJ1-2, reads KAGVTQTPRYLIKTRGQQVTLSCSPISGHRSVSWYQQTPGQGLQFLFEYFSETQRNKGNFPGRFSGRQFSNSRSEMNVSTLELGDSALYLCASREFGTAALYGYTFGSGTRLTVV.

The chain combines TRBV10-1 with TRBJ2-1; D might be TRBD1 (6 bases). V was shortened by 3 bases and J by 11 bases, with 23 bases between the two germline ends. This CDR3 contains 16 residues. Looked up from germline, CDR1 is WNHNN and CDR2 is SYGVQD (reference sequence). The CDR3 DNA is TGCGCCAGCAGTGACGCCGGGGACACGGTTGAGGGGCAGCAGTTCTTC. As protein: CASSDAGDTVEGQQFF.

V gene TRBV20-1 combines with J gene TRBJ2-3, with 10 nucleotides matching TRBD2. This CDR3 is 17 amino acids long. Germline assignment: CDR1 DFQATT and CDR2 SNEGSKA (reference sequence). J lost 5 bases, V lost 3 bases, and 14 bases had no gene match. CDR3: CSASTAGSGRFKDTQYF. The CDR3 DNA reads TGCAGTGCTAGTACCGCTGGTAGCGGGAGGTTCAAAGATACGCAGTATTTT.

The chain uses TRBV30 and TRBJ1-1; D possibly corresponds to TRBD1 (6 bases). V was trimmed by 0 bases and J by 5 bases, leaving 13 bases between them. Germline CDR1 and CDR2: GTSNPN and SVGIG (reference sequence). The CDR3 sequence is 14 residues long. This CDR3 is CAWSVTGGLTEAFF. CDR3 nucleotide sequence: TGTGCCTGGAGTGTAACCGGGGGGCTAACTGAAGCTTTCTTT.